This entry is about one T cell receptor (beta chain). Its antigen remains unknown. This specimen comes from a study of cytomegalovirus exposure and HLA in healthy donors. General study findings and limits: Reports showed the classifier diagnosing cytomegalovirus status with high specificity and sensitivity. In an earlier analysis, productive rearrangement rates for most beta V segments clustered near 87% or 30%.

PCR used 60 Vbeta primers and 13 Jbeta primers. Clones were read by immunoSEQ multiplex PCR, and TCRdb kept only the in-frame ones, dropping some. The table has fewer than 150,000 clones, about three quarters seen once. Germline lookup yields CDR1 SEHNR and CDR2 FQNEAQ (reference sequence). Trimming removed 5 bases from V and 5 bases from J; junction bases left unmatched: 11. CDR3 length equals 16 residues. The sample consisted of PBMCs. The chain couples TRBV7-9 to TRBJ2-3, with TRBD1 matching over 9 bases. The source is a man between 35 and 55 years old in good health and CMV-seropositive. The CDR3 loop is CASSPRDRVFQDTQYF. For the CDR3, the DNA is TGTGCCAGCAGCCCCCGGGACAGGGTCTTCCAAGATACGCAGTATTTT.